The clone carrying this T cell receptor beta chain came up a few times. This record comes from a study of blood T cell repertoires in COVID-19. Clones were read by immunoSEQ multiplex PCR, and TCRdb kept only the in-frame ones, dropping some. This sample has under 200,000 clones, with more than 70% found just once. The sequence derives from a man aged 35 to 55 with active or convalescent COVID-19. The sequencing sample was made of peripheral blood.

Here the CDR3 DNA reads TGTGCCTGGAATAACAGGGGAGCTCGTGAAAAACTGTTTTTT. As protein: CAWNNRGAREKLFF. This chain joins TRBV30 and TRBJ1-4; 7 bases are shared with TRBD1. The J segment lost 7 bases and the V segment lost 4 bases, leaving 9 bases of the junction unmatched. Germline V CDR1 and CDR2: GTSNPN, SVGIG (reference sequence). The CDR3 is 14 amino acids.